This T cell receptor (beta chain) appears in the sequencing data of a study of Ad26.COV2.S vaccination and SARS-CoV-2 variants. Overall study findings and caveats: With respect to non-spike TCR breadth, vaccine and placebo recipients were similar. Reported findings describe substantial breadth in spike-specific CD8+ and CD4+ T cell responses following vaccination. The placebo group had lower spike-specific TCR breadth than the vaccine recipients did. There was a possibility that the TCR breadth and depth analyses underestimated total T cell responses.

About this clone itself: The antigen is unknown.

TCRdb's table, derived via immunoSEQ multiplex PCR, lists solely in-frame clones and lacks some. There are about 350,000 clones in the sample; about 92% occur only once, and roughly 3.9% lies in the top ten. V was pared by 3 bases and J by 4 bases, with 16 bases between. Germline V gene sequence: CDR1 ENHRY, CDR2 SYGVKD. The CDR3 has 16 residues. The genes are TRBV10-3 and TRBJ2-1; D possibly corresponds to TRBD1 (5 bases). The sequenced sample was peripheral blood, obtained after recovery from COVID-19. This clonotype was sampled from a human donor who had recovered from COVID-19. The CDR3 DNA follows: TGTGCCATCAGTGACTCTTGGGGCCTGAAGTACAATGAGCAGTTCTTC. Translating gives CAISDSWGLKYNEQFF.